A selection of T cell receptor beta chains follows, all from one sample in a study of somatic mutations in cytotoxic T cells in rheumatoid arthritis. Assay used: immunoSEQ multiplex PCR; TCRdb lists only in-frame clones, some missing. The data contain roughly 17,000 clones, more than 70% of them singletons. The specimen was CD8+ T cells sorted from blood. These receptors originate from an adult with rheumatoid arthritis. CDR3s include the opening cysteine and the closing phenylalanine or tryptophan. D genes are given only for firm matches. Clone size is given for some rows only: seen once, a few or many times, or a class if the clone is expanded.

TGCGCCAGCAGCGGGGACGAAAGCACTGAAGCTTTCTTT,CASSGDESTEAFF,.,.,TRBV5-1,TRBJ1-1
TGTGCCAGCAGTAGACCGGGACTAGATCTTATGTACGAGCAGTACTTC,CASSRPGLDLMYEQYF,.,TRBD2,TRBV6-6,TRBJ2-7
TGTGCCAGCAGTGAATCTGAGGGTGGAAACACCATATATTTT,CASSESEGGNTIYF,.,.,TRBV25-1,TRBJ1-3
TGTGCCAGCAGCTTAGTGGGGATCGACTATGGCTACACCTTC,CASSLVGIDYGYTF,few,.,TRBV7-9,TRBJ1-2
TGTGCCAGCAGTTACGGGGACAGCCGGGACTATGGCTACACCTTC,CASSYGDSRDYGYTF,.,TRBD1,TRBV6-6,TRBJ1-2
TGTGCCAGCAGCGGCGAGACCCAGTACTTC,CASSGETQYF,.,.,TRBV9,TRBJ2-5
TGTGCCAGCAGCGTAGACCCGAAGTGGGACACTGAAGCTTTCTTT,CASSVDPKWDTEAFF,.,.,TRBV9,TRBJ1-1
TGTGCCAGCAGCCAGCGAGGGCTAGCGGACGGCTACACCTTC,CASSQRGLADGYTF,.,.,TRBV5-4,TRBJ1-2
TGTGCCAGCAGCTTAGTGGTGGGGGGCCGAGAGACCCAGTACTTC,CASSLVVGGRETQYF,.,.,TRBV7-9,TRBJ2-5
TGTGCCAGTAGTATCGTGCCCTACGAGCAGTACTTC,CASSIVPYEQYF,.,.,TRBV19,TRBJ2-7
TGTGCCAGCAGTTTAGCCACACAGGGTTTGAGCTATGGCTACACCTTC,CASSLATQGLSYGYTF,.,.,TRBV27,TRBJ1-2
TGTGCCAGCAGTCCATATCCCGGGGAGCTGTTTTTT,CASSPYPGELFF,.,.,TRBV27,TRBJ2-2
TGTGCCAGCTCACCACCAGAAGACCTCAGGTTGAGCTCCTACGAGCAGTACTTC,CASSPPEDLRLSSYEQYF,.,.,TRBV18,TRBJ2-7
TGTGCCATCAACATACAGGGTGGCTCCTACGAGCAGTACTTC,CAINIQGGSYEQYF,.,.,TRBV10-3,TRBJ2-7
TGCAGCGTTGCCGGGACTAGCGGGCCCTCTAGCACAGATACGCAGTATTTT,CSVAGTSGPSSTDTQYF,.,TRBD2,TRBV29-1,TRBJ2-3
TGTGCCAGCAGCCCCCGGGACGTCGGAGTCAGTGAGCAGTTCTTC,CASSPRDVGVSEQFF,once,.,TRBV11-2,TRBJ2-1
TGTGCCAGCAGCCACGGGGATTCAAACATTCAGTACTTC,CASSHGDSNIQYF,.,.,TRBV5-4,TRBJ2-4
TGTGCCACACGACAGGGGGCGGGAAGCAATCAGCCCCAGCATTTT,CATRQGAGSNQPQHF,.,TRBD1,TRBV7-8,TRBJ1-5
TGTGCCAGCGCCTCCCCCCCGGGGCCCCAAGAGACCCAGTACTTC,CASASPPGPQETQYF,.,.,TRBV7-9,TRBJ2-5
TGTGCCAGCAGGCAGGGTCACGCTGGAAACACCATATATTTT,CASRQGHAGNTIYF,few,.,TRBV5-6,TRBJ1-3
TGTGCCAGCAGCCAAGATTTAGGGGCTTTTTCAGCGGGGGCCAGATCCTATGGCTACACCTTC,CASSQDLGAFSAGARSYGYTF,.,.,TRBV4-2,TRBJ1-2
TGTGCCAGCAGCTTGTCCGCAGGGAAGAAGACCCAGTACTTC,CASSLSAGKKTQYF,.,.,TRBV5-6,TRBJ2-5
TGTGCCAGCAGCGTGTCCGGGGCCGATGAGCAGTTCTTC,CASSVSGADEQFF,.,.,TRBV9,TRBJ2-1
TGTGCCAGCAGGACAAGACAGGGATGGACTGAAGCTTTCTTT,CASRTRQGWTEAFF,.,TRBD1,TRBV28,TRBJ1-1
TGTGCCAGCAGCCCGGGGGCGGGACTAGCGGGGGCGCGCACAGATACGCAGTATTTT,CASSPGAGLAGARTDTQYF,few,TRBD2,TRBV7-2,TRBJ2-3
TGTGCCAGCGCCCGAGGGGGACGGTACAATGAGCAGTTCTTC,CASARGGRYNEQFF,.,.,TRBV27,TRBJ2-1
TGTGCCAGCAGATCCCGCGGACAGGGGGCAAACTACGAGCAGTACTTC,CASRSRGQGANYEQYF,.,TRBD1,TRBV28,TRBJ2-7
TGTGCCAGCAGCCCGGGAGCTTTGGGTGGCTACACCTTC,CASSPGALGGYTF,.,.,TRBV27,TRBJ1-2
TGTGCCAGTAGTATCAGCGGGGCCTACAATGAGCAGTTCTTC,CASSISGAYNEQFF,.,TRBD2,TRBV19,TRBJ2-1
TGTGCCAGCAGCTTGGAAGGTAACACCGGGGAGCTGTTTTTT,CASSLEGNTGELFF,.,.,TRBV5-5,TRBJ2-2
TGTGCCAGCAGTTCCGTTAGCGGGGGTCTTGGTGAGCAGTTCTTC,CASSSVSGGLGEQFF,.,TRBD2,TRBV28,TRBJ2-1
TGTGCCAGCAGCGTAGAGGGGACAGGGTTGGATACGCAGTATTTT,CASSVEGTGLDTQYF,once,TRBD1,TRBV9,TRBJ2-3
TGTGCCAGCAGCGGGGGCGGGAACACCGGGGAGCTGTTTTTT,CASSGGGNTGELFF,.,.,TRBV9,TRBJ2-2
TGTGCCAGCAGCGTGGGCCGTAGACTAGCGGGGGGGGAGACCCAGTACTTC,CASSVGRRLAGGETQYF,.,TRBD2,TRBV9,TRBJ2-5
TGTGCCTGGAGTGTCCCGGGACAGGGGGCTCAACCCCAGCATTTT,CAWSVPGQGAQPQHF,few,TRBD1,TRBV30,TRBJ1-5
TGTGCCAGCAGTTCTGGGGACACCAGTTACGAGCAGTACTTC,CASSSGDTSYEQYF,.,.,TRBV7-9,TRBJ2-7
TGTGCCAGCAGTGGTCGGCTCCGATACGAGCAGTACTTC,CASSGRLRYEQYF,.,.,TRBV28,TRBJ2-7
TGCGCCAGCAGCTTGGGTTCCGGGGGTGAGACCCAGTACTTC,CASSLGSGGETQYF,.,.,TRBV5-1,TRBJ2-5
TGTGCCAGCAGTTGGCGGGCCAACACCGGGGAGCTGTTTTTT,CASSWRANTGELFF,once,.,TRBV6-5,TRBJ2-2
TGTGCCAGCAGCTTAATTGCCCAGTTC,CASSLIAQF,.,.,TRBV7-9,TRBJ1-2
TGTGCCAGCAGCCTTTCTGGTGGCGAGCAGTACTTC,CASSLSGGEQYF,.,.,TRBV7-2,TRBJ2-7
TGTGCCAGCAGTGAACAGGCTAGCGGGGAAAGAGATACGCAGTATTTT,CASSEQASGERDTQYF,.,TRBD2,TRBV6-4,TRBJ2-3
TGTGCCAGCAGCAGGCCCCAGGGTGGAGGCTACACCTTC,CASSRPQGGGYTF,.,.,TRBV9,TRBJ1-2
TGTGCCAGCCCAGGGACGGATGAGACCCAGTACTTC,CASPGTDETQYF,.,.,TRBV27,TRBJ2-5
TGTGCCAGCAGTTACTCGGGCTACACAGATACGCAGTATTTT,CASSYSGYTDTQYF,.,.,TRBV6-5,TRBJ2-3
TGCGCCAGCAGCCAAGGGGGCTCTGGGGCCAACGTCCTGACTTTC,CASSQGGSGANVLTF,.,.,TRBV4-1,TRBJ2-6
TGCGCCAGCAGCCAAACCTATAGCAATCAGCCCCAGCATTTT,CASSQTYSNQPQHF,few,.,TRBV4-1,TRBJ1-5
TGTGCCAGCAGTTATAACGCATACAGGTTCCATGCTGAAGCTTTCTTT,CASSYNAYRFHAEAFF,.,.,TRBV6-5,TRBJ1-1
TGTGCCAGCACCAAAGGGGCGGGGGGGCCAGTGAACGAGCAGTACTTC,CASTKGAGGPVNEQYF,.,TRBD2,TRBV9,TRBJ2-7
TGTGCCAGCAGTTACACCATGACAGGGAACTATGGCTACACCTTC,CASSYTMTGNYGYTF,.,TRBD1,TRBV6-6,TRBJ1-2
TGTGCCAGTAGTGACCCGGGACAGGGGGCGGCTGGGGCCAACGTCCTGACTTTC,CASSDPGQGAAGANVLTF,.,TRBD1,TRBV19,TRBJ2-6
TGTGCCAGCAGCCCTACAGGGGGGACTGAAGCTTTCTTT,CASSPTGGTEAFF,.,TRBD1,TRBV7-9,TRBJ1-1
TGTGCCAGCAGTTCGACCTTCGGACTTTCCTACGAGCAGTACTTC,CASSSTFGLSYEQYF,.,.,TRBV6-1,TRBJ2-7
TGTGCCAGCAGCGGACCTCGACAGGGTGTAAGAAACGAGCAGTACTTC,CASSGPRQGVRNEQYF,.,TRBD1,TRBV7-9,TRBJ2-7
TGTGCCAGCAGTGTTACTAGCGGGGGGGCCGATACGCAGTATTTT,CASSVTSGGADTQYF,.,TRBD2,TRBV6-4,TRBJ2-3